These 28 T cell receptor beta chains were sequenced from one sample in a study of cytomegalovirus exposure and HLA in healthy donors (dated by TCRdb to about 2017). The library was built by means of the immunoSEQ multiplex PCR assay. The multiplex PCR relied on a mix of 60 forward primers for TCR Vbeta segments and 13 reverse primers for TCR Jbeta segments. The table was pulled from immuneACCESS by TCRdb, which kept in-frame rearrangements only. Such tables lose some clones; where checked, under half of the loss comes from unresolved V genes, and the rest has no known cause. Across this sample there are 85,000 to 130,000 clones, with 84% seen only once. The biggest ten clones account for 1.2% of the sample. Material: PBMCs. Source of these receptors: a woman aged 18-29 years in good health and CMV-seronegative.

V is TRBV9 and J is TRBJ2-2; D gene uncertain. The V gene's germline CDR1 is SGDLS and CDR2 YYNGEE. V lost 0 bases and J 8 bases, leaving 11 bases between the germline ends. The CDR3 sequence is 14 residues long. CDR3 bases: TGTGCCAGCAGCGTAGAGCCTGGTCTTGGGGAGCTGTTTTTT. It translates to CASSVEPGLGELFF.

A few counts support this clone. V is TRBV5-1 and J is TRBJ1-3; 9 bases align to TRBD1. Germline CDR1 SGHRS, CDR2 YFSETQ. The CDR3 consists of 16 residues. With 0 bases clipped from V and 0 bases from J, the junction kept 1 base outside the gene matches. For the CDR3, the DNA is TGCGCCAGCAGCTTGGGACAGGGGGACTCTGGAAACACCATATATTTT. Its protein product is CASSLGQGDSGNTIYF.

The chain employs TRBV4-3 and TRBJ2-4; 8 bases match TRBD2. In germline, CDR1 is LGHNA, CDR2 YSLEER. The CDR3 spans 18 residues. The junction had 7 bases not matched to a gene; V was cut back by 0 bases and J by 0 bases. The CDR3 spells CASSQDSSGGLAKNIQYF. DNA for the CDR3: TGCGCCAGCAGCCAAGATTCAAGCGGGGGACTAGCCAAAAACATTCAGTACTTC.

The CDR3 DNA reads as TGTGCCAGCAGCTCCCGGGACAGGGGACCCACAGATACGCAGTATTTT. Translation: CASSSRDRGPTDTQYF. The J gene is TRBJ2-3, the V gene TRBV7-9, with 10 bases that match TRBD1. The trim removed 4 bases at V and 2 bases at J, leaving 6 bases unmatched. The germline CDR1 and CDR2 sequences are SEHNR and FQNEAQ (reference sequence). The CDR3 totals 16 residues.

The chain combines TRBV19 with TRBJ2-7; 12 nucleotides line up with TRBD1. The CDR3 runs 16 residues. The V gene end was trimmed by 6 bases and the J gene end by 0 bases; junction bases not matched to a gene: 6. Looked up from germline, CDR1 is LNHDA and CDR2 is SQIVND (reference sequence). Here the CDR3 reads CASRGTGGLNSYEQYF. The DNA of the CDR3 is TGTGCCAGTAGGGGGACAGGGGGCTTGAACTCCTACGAGCAGTACTTC. The full variable domain, rest sourced from reference TRBV19 and TRBJ2-7, is DGGITQSPKYLFRKEGQNVTLSCEQNLNHDAMYWYRQDPGQGLRLIYYSQIVNDFQKGDIAEGYSVSREKKESFPLTVTSAQKNPTAFYLCASRGTGGLNSYEQYFGPGTRLTVT.

J is TRBJ2-3 and V is TRBV2; 8 nucleotides agree with TRBD2. The CDR3 consists of 15 residues. Trimming at V came to 8 bases and at J to 2 bases, leaving 9 bases not matched to a gene. Germline V gives CDR1 SNHLY, CDR2 FYNNEI. The CDR3 is CASGTGGPFTDTQYF. The CDR3 nucleotides read TGTGCCAGCGGAACGGGGGGGCCCTTCACAGATACGCAGTATTTT.

The V call is TRBV18, the J call TRBJ2-2, with D possibly matching TRBD2 (6 bases). Trimming removed 3 bases from V and 7 bases from J, with 12 bases in between. The CDR3 spans 14 residues. CDR1 is KGHSH and CDR2 is LQKENI in the germline V gene. CDR3 sequence reads: CASSPLQAGGELFF. In DNA form, the CDR3 reads TGTGCCAGCTCACCTCTTCAAGCGGGCGGGGAGCTGTTTTTT.

V and J are TRBV7-9 and TRBJ1-1; D perhaps matches TRBD1 (6 bases). Germline-derived CDR1 and CDR2 are SEHNR and FQNEAQ (reference sequence). CDR3 length: 14 amino acids. Trimming removed 3 bases at V and 4 bases at J, with 12 bases between. As DNA, the CDR3 is TGTGCCAGCAGCTTGGGCAGGGGTATCACTGAAGCTTTCTTT. Its protein product is CASSLGRGITEAFF. The full variable domain, rest sourced from reference TRBV7-9 and TRBJ1-1, is DTGVSQNPRHKITKRGQNVTFRCDPISEHNRLYWYRQTLGQGPEFLTYFQNEAQLEKSRLLSDRFSAERPKGSFSTLEIQRTEQGDSAMYLCASSLGRGITEAFFGQGTRLTVV.

V is TRBV6-1 and J is TRBJ1-2; a weak D match, TRBD1 (5 bases). Trimming removed 3 bases from V and 6 bases from J, with 17 bases in between. Per the germline V gene, CDR1 is MNHNS and CDR2 is SASEGT. This CDR3 has 15 residues. In nucleotides, the CDR3 is TGTGCCAGCAGTGAGGGAACAGGCCTTTCGCATGGCTACACCTTC. Its translation is CASSEGTGLSHGYTF.

This chain joins TRBV19 and TRBJ2-2; D is possibly TRBD1 (5 bases). Germline V lookup: CDR1 LNHDA, CDR2 SQIVND (reference sequence). Trimming removed 6 bases from V and 7 bases from J, with 12 bases in between. The CDR3 sequence is 13 residues long. The CDR3 protein is CASRTVTNGELFF. The DNA for the CDR3 is TGTGCCAGTAGGACAGTAACGAACGGGGAGCTGTTTTTT.

This clone showed up just once. The rearrangement joins TRBV7-2 to TRBJ2-7, with 9 bases matching TRBD1. Germline V gene lookup returns CDR1 SGHTA and CDR2 FQGNSA. This CDR3 has 15 amino acids. J was trimmed by 2 bases and V by 3 bases; bases with no gene match: 5. In DNA, the CDR3 is TGTGCCAGCAGCTTGCGGACAGGGGCGACCTACGAGCAGTACTTC. Translated: CASSLRTGATYEQYF. The full variable domain, in which reference TRBV7-2 and TRBJ2-7 provide the parts outside the CDR3, is GAGVSQSPSNKVTEKGKDVELRCDPISGHTALYWYRQSLGQGLEFLIYFQGNSAPDKSGLPSDRFSAERTGGSVSTLTIQRTQQEDSAVYLCASSLRTGATYEQYFGPGTRLTVT.

This chain connects TRBV5-3 to TRBJ2-7, with TRBD2 identical over 7 bases. TRBV5-3 is filed as an ORF, its function uncertain. The CDR3 length is 20 residues. Trimming removed 2 bases from V and 6 bases from J; junction bases left unmatched: 26. CDR3 in DNA: TGTGCCAGAAGCTTAAGGTGCCAGGACCACCCCTGCGGGAGAGTGGGCGAGCAGTACTTC. This sequence encodes CARSLRCQDHPCGRVGEQYF.

The chain carries TRBV4-3 and TRBJ1-1; D possibly corresponds to TRBD1 (6 bases). The germline CDR1 and CDR2 sequences are LGHNA and YSLEER. This CDR3 is 15 amino acids long. V was shortened by 2 bases and J by 2 bases, with 12 bases between the two germline ends. This chain's CDR3 is CASSQNQDSNTEAFF. The CDR3 coding sequence is TGCGCCAGCAGCCAAAATCAGGACAGCAACACTGAAGCTTTCTTT.

The J gene is TRBJ2-2, the V gene TRBV5-1, with D possibly matching TRBD1 (6 bases). Germline lookup yields CDR1 SGHRS and CDR2 YFSETQ. The CDR3 has 16 amino acids. Trimming removed 4 bases from V and 2 bases from J, with 15 bases in between. The chain's CDR3 is CASSPDRKLNTGELFF. The CDR3 DNA reads TGCGCCAGCAGCCCCGACAGGAAACTCAACACCGGGGAGCTGTTTTTT.

The chain combines TRBV6-6 with TRBJ1-2; 7 bases align to TRBD1. Germline CDR1 reads MNHNY; CDR2 reads SVGAGI (reference sequence). The CDR3 is made up of 13 amino acids. V lost 10 bases to trimming and J lost 8 bases; unmatched junction nucleotides: 13. This chain's CDR3 is CAINRGIFWGYTF. DNA for the CDR3: TGTGCCATAAACAGGGGAATCTTTTGGGGCTACACCTTC.

This chain connects TRBV6-1 to TRBJ1-2, with 12 positions matching TRBD1. The length of the CDR3 is 17 residues. V lost 3 bases to trimming and J lost 4 bases; unmatched junction nucleotides: 9. Germline V CDR1 and CDR2: MNHNS, SASEGT. The CDR3, as DNA: TGTGCCAGCAGTGAGGAACCGGGACAGGGGGCCCTCTATGGCTACACCTTC. Translated: CASSEEPGQGALYGYTF.

V is TRBV6-1 and J is TRBJ2-4; perhaps TRBD1 as D (5 bases). Germline lookup yields CDR1 MNHNS and CDR2 SASEGT. V was cut by 2 bases and J by 3 bases, with 11 bases left in between. This CDR3 has 15 residues. Written as DNA, the CDR3 is TGTGCCAGCAGTGAAAGGGGATTCAGCAAAAACATTCAGTACTTC. Its protein is CASSERGFSKNIQYF.

This clone has a handful of counts. Other DNA sequences in this sample translate to the same CDR3. V and J are TRBV7-2 and TRBJ2-3; the D is unclear. Trimming stripped 4 bases from V and 2 bases from J, with 4 bases between. There are 12 residues in the CDR3. CDR1 is SGHTA, CDR2 FQGNSA, per germline. This chain's CDR3 is CASSSYTDTQYF. The CDR3 DNA sequence: TGTGCCAGCAGCTCCTACACAGATACGCAGTATTTT.

This chain uses TRBV7-8 with TRBJ2-3; 8 nucleotides agree with TRBD2. The length of the CDR3 is 15 residues. Germline-derived CDR1 and CDR2 are SGHVS and FQNEAQ. V gave up 10 bases and J gave up 2 bases; unmatched junction bases: 11. CDR3 amino acids: CATNGERGITDTQYF. Here the CDR3 DNA reads TGTGCCACAAACGGAGAGCGGGGGATCACAGATACGCAGTATTTT.

CDR3 sequence (DNA): TGTGCCAGCAGTTTATTCGGACAGGGGTTGTATAATTCACCCCTCCACTTT. It yields the protein CASSLFGQGLYNSPLHF. The chain employs TRBV27 and TRBJ1-6; TRBD1 matches at 9 bases. V was clipped by 1 base and J by 4 bases; unmatched bases: 5. Germline V CDR1 and CDR2: MNHEY, SMNVEV (reference sequence). The CDR3 covers 17 residues.

The V call is TRBV5-1, the J call TRBJ2-7; 11 bases match TRBD2. The J segment lost 0 bases and the V segment lost 2 bases, leaving 4 bases of the junction unmatched. This CDR3 comprises 16 residues. Germline-derived CDR1 and CDR2 are SGHRS and YFSETQ. CDR3 nucleotides: TGCGCCAGCAGCTTCGGACTAGCGGGTTTCTCCTACGAGCAGTACTTC. Its translation: CASSFGLAGFSYEQYF.

This rearrangement joins TRBV2 to TRBJ2-7; 7 bases map to TRBD1. V was pared by 4 bases and J by 3 bases, with 0 bases of the junction left unmatched. The CDR3 runs to 12 residues. Germline V gene sequence: CDR1 SNHLY, CDR2 FYNNEI. Written as DNA, the CDR3 is TGTGCCAGCAGTGGACAGGGCTACGAGCAGTACTTC. Amino acid sequence: CASSGQGYEQYF.

This chain uses TRBV6-1 with TRBJ2-6, with 11 bases lining up with TRBD1. The V gene end was trimmed by 4 bases and the J gene end by 1 base; junction bases not matched to a gene: 3. The CDR3 runs to 17 residues. From germline, CDR1 is MNHNS and CDR2 SASEGT. CDR3 nucleotide sequence: TGTGCCAGCAGTGCCGGGACAGGGGGGTCTGGGGCCAACGTCCTGACTTTC. This sequence encodes CASSAGTGGSGANVLTF.

Only a few counts were recorded for this clone. The CDR3 here is CAGAGGRYNEQFF. DNA for the CDR3: TGTGCCGGCGCGGGGGGACGGTACAATGAGCAGTTCTTC. The V call is TRBV6-1, the J call TRBJ2-1, with 8 positions matching TRBD2. The CDR3 totals 13 residues. CDR1 is MNHNS, CDR2 SASEGT, per germline. Germline trimming cut 11 bases from V and 4 bases from J; bases unmatched to any gene: 7.

This clone was recorded a few times. The J gene is TRBJ2-2, the V gene TRBV28, with D unclear. CDR1 is MDHEN, CDR2 SYDVKM, per germline. The CDR3 consists of 15 residues. The ends were cut back, 6 bases at V and 4 bases at J, with 15 bases in the middle. CDR3 sequence: CASRFPPGRTGELFF. The CDR3 nucleotides are TGTGCCAGCAGATTCCCGCCTGGGCGCACCGGGGAGCTGTTTTTT.

This rearrangement joins TRBV7-9 to TRBJ2-1; 7 nucleotides line up with TRBD2. J gave up 8 bases and V 5 bases, and 12 bases lay outside the gene matches. Looked up from germline, CDR1 is SEHNR and CDR2 is FQNEAQ (reference sequence). This CDR3 has 15 residues. The CDR3 bases are TGTGCCAGCAGCATAGGTTCCCGCGCGGGGGATGAGCAGTTCTTC. Translation: CASSIGSRAGDEQFF.

V and J are TRBV11-2 and TRBJ2-7; D call uncertain. The CDR3 spans 13 residues. Between the trimmed V and J ends, which lost 1 base and 4 bases, there was a span of 8 bases. The V gene's germline CDR1 is SGHAT and CDR2 FQNNGV. CDR3: CASSLGHVYEQYF. The DNA of the CDR3 is TGTGCCAGCAGCTTAGGGCACGTTTACGAGCAGTACTTC.

V and J are TRBV19 and TRBJ2-1, with TRBD2 identical over 12 bases. From germline, CDR1 is LNHDA and CDR2 SQIVND (reference sequence). The CDR3 is 20 amino acids. J lost 0 bases, V lost 5 bases, and 14 bases had no gene match. The CDR3: CASSHRLGLAGSSSYNEQFF. The CDR3 nucleotides read TGTGCCAGTAGTCATAGACTGGGACTAGCGGGCTCAAGCTCCTACAATGAGCAGTTCTTC.